These 10 T cell receptor beta chains originate from one sample sequenced in a study of Tregs in tolerant kidney transplant recipients. Related graft donors supplied nonmyeloablative bone marrow transplants, and mixed chimerism was transient. The repertoire was sequenced with immunoSEQ multiplex PCR; TCRdb's copy has only in-frame clones and lacks some. The sample carries 54,000 or so clones, about 89% recorded once. This specimen was CD8+ T cells from blood (PBMCs), taken 24 months after the transplant. The receptor source for this set is a human patient who received a combined kidney and bone marrow transplant. Some T cells may possibly be graft donor cells.

This clone was detected only once. CDR3 DNA: TGTGCCAGCAGTTGGACGGGGGAACAGCCCCAGCATTTT. This sequence encodes CASSWTGEQPQHF. The genes are TRBV27 and TRBJ1-5; D might be TRBD1 (5 bases). Germline assignment: CDR1 MNHEY and CDR2 SMNVEV (reference sequence). Between the trimmed V and J ends, which lost 4 bases and 7 bases, there was a span of 11 bases. The CDR3 is 13 amino acids.

V is TRBV19 and J is TRBJ2-1; 9 bases are shared with TRBD1. The V segment lost 7 bases and the J segment 0 bases; nucleotides outside the gene matches: 4. The CDR3 is 15 residues long. From germline, CDR1 is LNHDA and CDR2 SQIVND (reference sequence). Written as DNA, the CDR3 is TGTGCCAGTAATCCGACAGGGGGCTCCTACAATGAGCAGTTCTTC. Translating gives CASNPTGGSYNEQFF.

With respect to this clone: Different DNA sequences within this sample yield the same CDR3. This chain joins TRBV7-8 and TRBJ1-6; 11 nucleotides line up with TRBD1. The germline V gene encodes CDR1 SGHVS and CDR2 FQNEAQ. V gave up 5 bases and J gave up 7 bases; unmatched junction bases: 4. The CDR3 spans 15 residues. CDR3: CASSDRDRGNSPLHF. DNA for the CDR3: TGTGCCAGCAGCGACCGGGACAGGGGGAATTCACCCCTCCACTTT.

The chain uses TRBV2 and TRBJ2-7, with D uncertain. Germline V gives CDR1 SNHLY, CDR2 FYNNEI. V was trimmed by 8 bases and J by 1 base, leaving 18 bases between them. The CDR3 contains 15 residues. CDR3 bases: TGTGCCAGCGGGCCGCACGGTCAATCTTCCTACGAGCAGTACTTC. It translates to CASGPHGQSSYEQYF. The full variable domain, completed using reference TRBV2 and TRBJ2-7, is EPEVTQTPSHQVTQMGQEVILRCVPISNHLYFYWYRQILGQKVEFLVSFYNNEISEKSEIFDDQFSVERPDGSNFTLKIRSTKLEDSAMYFCASGPHGQSSYEQYFGPGTRLTVT.

The chain recombines TRBV19 with TRBJ2-7; TRBD2 aligns across 10 bases. The CDR3 is 13 residues long. Looked up from germline, CDR1 is LNHDA and CDR2 is SQIVND (reference sequence). V was pared by 5 bases and J by 7 bases, with 5 bases of the junction left unmatched. The CDR3 spells CASSPGLAAEQYF. CDR3 bases: TGTGCCAGTAGTCCAGGACTAGCGGCTGAGCAGTACTTC.

DNA for the CDR3: TGCGCCAGCAGCTTGTGGGGCGATGAGCAGTTCTTC. It translates to CASSLWGDEQFF. The chain combines TRBV5-1 with TRBJ2-1; a weak D match, TRBD1 (5 bases). Between the trimmed V and J ends, which lost 1 base and 8 bases, there was a span of 7 bases. Germline CDR1 and CDR2: SGHRS and YFSETQ. CDR3 length: 12 amino acids.

The V and J genes are TRBV4-3 and TRBJ2-7; TRBD1 matches 7 bases. CDR1 is LGHNA, CDR2 YSLEER, per germline. This CDR3 contains 14 residues. Unmatched junction bases numbered 5, after V lost 4 bases and J lost 2 bases. The CDR3, as DNA: TGCGCCAGCAGCCCCCGGGACAGCGCCTACGAGCAGTACTTC. It is translated as CASSPRDSAYEQYF.

In DNA, the CDR3 is TGCGCCAGCAGTGAAGGGGTCTCCTACGAGCAGTACTTC. Amino acid sequence: CASSEGVSYEQYF. The V call is TRBV5-1, the J call TRBJ2-7; tentative D call: TRBD1 (5 bases). The CDR3 is 13 residues long. CDR1 is SGHRS, CDR2 YFSETQ, per germline. The V and J ends lost 5 bases and 0 bases respectively, with 9 bases between them.

The V gene is TRBV19, the J gene TRBJ1-2; 9 positions agree with TRBD1. Trimming cost V 5 bases and J 6 bases; bases outside gene matches: 10. The CDR3 contains 15 residues. Germline values: CDR1 LNHDA, CDR2 SQIVND (reference sequence). Written as DNA, the CDR3 is TGTGCCAGTAGTGTTCGGGACAGGGCGATTCATGGCTACACCTTC. This translates into CASSVRDRAIHGYTF.

The gene calls are TRBV30 and TRBJ2-7; TRBD1 matches 11 bases. The V segment lost 1 base and the J segment 4 bases; nucleotides outside the gene matches: 6. The CDR3 has 15 amino acids. The germline V gene encodes CDR1 GTSNPN and CDR2 SVGIG (reference sequence). The CDR3 here is CAWSGGQGAYYEQYF. CDR3 coding DNA: TGTGCCTGGAGTGGCGGACAGGGGGCATATTACGAGCAGTACTTC. Full variable domain (remainder filled in from reference TRBV30 and TRBJ2-7): SQTIHQWPATLVQPVGSPLSLECTVEGTSNPNLYWYRQAAGRGLQLLFYSVGIGQISSEVPQNLSASRPQDRQFILSSKKLLLSDSGFYLCAWSGGQGAYYEQYFGPGTRLTVT.